Listed here is a single TCR beta chain. This clone was seen just once. The antigen it recognizes is unknown. The record has no base qualities; no much larger clone is one base away. At the junction V is shortened by 3 bases and J by 9 bases; bases outside the gene matches: 11. The CDR3 measures 15 amino acids from cysteine to phenylalanine. The retained sequence is limited to the CDR3, 45 bases, with the frame set at the first base. CDR1 and CDR2 (SGDLS, YYNGEE) derive from the germline V gene. TCRbeta CDR3 regions were immunosequenced from genomic DNA with the immunoSEQ Assay. Before high-throughput sequencing, genomic DNA was amplified using bias-controlled multiplex PCR. In the original analysis: To quantify the absolute abundance of each unique TCRbeta CDR3 region, the sequences were collapsed and filtered. Clonality was defined as 1 minus Pielou's evenness and was calculated using productive rearrangements only. Clones with significantly greater frequencies in on-treatment versus baseline samples were identified using a previously published method. TCRdb limited this immuneACCESS table to in-frame rearrangements with V and J called. A share of clones is missing; checked studies link under half to unresolved V genes, and the rest is unexplained. The V and J calls and clone size are taken from that table; D and trimming were inferred from the DNA. Within this sample are some 3,400 clones, with roughly 50% of them counted one time only. The ten top clones hold 21% of the sample.

The source of the sample is a study of sequential checkpoint blockade in melanoma (dated by TCRdb to the late 2010s). In terms of the full investigation: Patients were assigned by 1:1 randomization to either first-line nivolumab followed by ipilimumab (arm A) or ipilimumab followed by nivolumab (arm B). Maintenance nivolumab came after each of the two trial sequences. Paper-wide results and their limitations: The response-prediction model combining TCR metrics and mutation burden needs validation in larger, independent patient cohorts.

Explained via the paper, the treatment or condition label denotes: randomized to nivolumab then ipilimumab (arm A) or the reverse (arm B). None of the trial patients had been given prior DNA-damaging chemotherapy. Thawed PBMCs were sorted on a FACS Aria II flow cytometer to isolate live CD3+CD8+ cells negative for CD19 and CD56. Samples were obtained from patients with melanoma enrolled in CheckMate 064, a randomized, open-label phase II trial of sequential checkpoint blockade. Peripheral blood mononuclear cells were obtained through leukapheresis, purified using Ficoll-Paque, and frozen in human serum containing approximately 9.3% DMSO. Purity of sorted blood CD3+CD8+ cells was verified at >95% immediately after sorting, followed by DNA extraction.

The sample here was CD8+ T cells sorted from blood (inferred from file names), taken from a patient given nivolumab and ipilimumab in sequence. The rearranged chain carries TRBV9 and TRBJ2-1; 8 central nucleotides agree with TRBD2. This sequence originates from a human donor with melanoma. The DNA reads as follows: TGTGCCAGCAGCGGGCCTCGGGAGGGGGTTACTGAGCAGTTCTTC. Its amino acids are CASSGPREGVTEQFF.